The sequence of this T cell receptor beta chain was determined in a study of early stage breast cancer tumors. Libraries were prepared by immunoSEQ multiplex PCR; TCRdb keeps only in-frame clonotypes and omits some of them. The table has some 20,000 clones, approximately 82% seen once. The length of the CDR3 is 13 residues. V gave up 4 bases and J gave up 8 bases; unmatched junction bases: 8. In germline, CDR1 is SGHNT, CDR2 YYREEE (reference sequence). This clone was seen more than once but under ten times. Sequencing was performed on blood. The chain combines TRBV5-4 with TRBJ1-2, with 7 nucleotides matching TRBD1. The clonotype was recovered from a person aged 65 to 85 with breast cancer. The chain's CDR3 is CASSTPDRDGYTF. CDR3 DNA: TGTGCCAGCAGCACGCCCGACAGGGACGGCTACACCTTC.